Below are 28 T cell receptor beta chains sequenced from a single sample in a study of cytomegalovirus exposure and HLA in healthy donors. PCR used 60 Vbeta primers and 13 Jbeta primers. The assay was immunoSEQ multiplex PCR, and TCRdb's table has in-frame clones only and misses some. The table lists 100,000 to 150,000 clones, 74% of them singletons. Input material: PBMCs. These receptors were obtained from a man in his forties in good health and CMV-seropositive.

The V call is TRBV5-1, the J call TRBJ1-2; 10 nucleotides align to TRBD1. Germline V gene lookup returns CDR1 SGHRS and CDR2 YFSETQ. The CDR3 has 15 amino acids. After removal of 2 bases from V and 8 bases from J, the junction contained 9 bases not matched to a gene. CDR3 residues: CASSLETGGAGGYTF. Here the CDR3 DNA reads TGCGCCAGCAGCTTAGAGACAGGGGGCGCGGGAGGCTACACCTTC.

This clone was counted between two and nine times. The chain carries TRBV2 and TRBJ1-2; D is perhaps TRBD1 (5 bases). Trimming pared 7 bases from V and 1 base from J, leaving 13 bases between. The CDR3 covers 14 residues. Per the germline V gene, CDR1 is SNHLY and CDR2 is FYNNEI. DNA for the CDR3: TGTGCCAGCAAACCCCAGGGATTTAACTATGGCTACACCTTC. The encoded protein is CASKPQGFNYGYTF. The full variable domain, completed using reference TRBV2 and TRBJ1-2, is EPEVTQTPSHQVTQMGQEVILRCVPISNHLYFYWYRQILGQKVEFLVSFYNNEISEKSEIFDDQFSVERPDGSNFTLKIRSTKLEDSAMYFCASKPQGFNYGYTFGSGTRLTVV.

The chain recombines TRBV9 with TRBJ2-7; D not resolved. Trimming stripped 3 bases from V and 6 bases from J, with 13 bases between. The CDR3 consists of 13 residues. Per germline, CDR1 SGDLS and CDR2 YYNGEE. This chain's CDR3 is CASSEAPRSEQYF. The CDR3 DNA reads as TGTGCCAGCAGCGAGGCCCCAAGGAGCGAGCAGTACTTC.

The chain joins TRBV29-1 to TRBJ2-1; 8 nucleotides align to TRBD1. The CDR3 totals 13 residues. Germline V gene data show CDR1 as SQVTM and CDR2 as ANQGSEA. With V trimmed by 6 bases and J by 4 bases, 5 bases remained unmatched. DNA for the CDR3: TGCAGCGTCGGCGGGACAGGTTACAATGAGCAGTTCTTC. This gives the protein CSVGGTGYNEQFF.

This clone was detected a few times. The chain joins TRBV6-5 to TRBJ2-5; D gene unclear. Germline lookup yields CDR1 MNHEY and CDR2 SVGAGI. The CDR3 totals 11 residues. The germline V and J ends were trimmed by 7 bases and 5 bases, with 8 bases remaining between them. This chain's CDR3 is CASIDGETQYF. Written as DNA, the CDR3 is TGTGCCAGCATCGACGGGGAGACCCAGTACTTC.

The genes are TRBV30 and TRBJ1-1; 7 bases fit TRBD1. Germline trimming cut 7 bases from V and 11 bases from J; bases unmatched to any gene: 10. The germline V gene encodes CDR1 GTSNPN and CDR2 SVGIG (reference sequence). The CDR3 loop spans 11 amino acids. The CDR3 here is CALDRSEGAFF. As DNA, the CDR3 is TGTGCCTTGGACAGGTCCGAAGGGGCTTTCTTT.

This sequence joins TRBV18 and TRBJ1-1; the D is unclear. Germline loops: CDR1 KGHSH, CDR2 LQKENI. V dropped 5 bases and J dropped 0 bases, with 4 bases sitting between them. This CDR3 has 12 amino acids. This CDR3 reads CASSAVNTEAFF. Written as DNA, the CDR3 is TGTGCCAGCTCAGCGGTGAACACTGAAGCTTTCTTT.

The CDR3 protein is CSAENRFALEAFF. The CDR3 bases are TGCAGCGCAGAGAACAGGTTCGCTTTGGAAGCTTTCTTT. This chain uses TRBV29-1 with TRBJ1-1, with a possible D match to TRBD1 (5 bases). The CDR3 covers 13 residues. Per the germline V gene, CDR1 is SQVTM and CDR2 is ANQGSEA. Trimming took 7 bases from V and 8 from J, leaving 20 bases between them.

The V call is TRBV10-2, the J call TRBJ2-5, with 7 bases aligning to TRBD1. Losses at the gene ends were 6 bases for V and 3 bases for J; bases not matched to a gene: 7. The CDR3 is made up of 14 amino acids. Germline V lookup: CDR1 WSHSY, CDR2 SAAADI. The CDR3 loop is CASRDTGTEETQYF. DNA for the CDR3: TGCGCCAGCAGGGACACCGGGACAGAAGAGACCCAGTACTTC.

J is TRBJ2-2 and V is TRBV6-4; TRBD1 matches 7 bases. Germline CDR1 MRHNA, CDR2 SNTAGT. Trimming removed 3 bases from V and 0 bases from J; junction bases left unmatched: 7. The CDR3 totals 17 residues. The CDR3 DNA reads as TGTGCCAGCAGTGAGTCCAACAGGGGAGCGAACACCGGGGAGCTGTTTTTT. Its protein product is CASSESNRGANTGELFF.

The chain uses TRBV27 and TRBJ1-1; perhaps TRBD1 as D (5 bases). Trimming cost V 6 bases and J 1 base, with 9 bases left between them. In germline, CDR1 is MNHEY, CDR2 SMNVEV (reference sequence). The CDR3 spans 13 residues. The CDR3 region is CASRPGQNTEAFF. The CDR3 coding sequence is TGTGCCAGCAGGCCTGGACAGAACACTGAAGCTTTCTTT.

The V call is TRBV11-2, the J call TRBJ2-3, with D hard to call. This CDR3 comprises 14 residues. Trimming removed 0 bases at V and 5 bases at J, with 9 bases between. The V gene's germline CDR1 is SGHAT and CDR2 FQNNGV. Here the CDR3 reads CASSLDLALDTQYF. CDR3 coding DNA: TGTGCCAGCAGCTTAGATCTGGCCCTAGATACGCAGTATTTT.

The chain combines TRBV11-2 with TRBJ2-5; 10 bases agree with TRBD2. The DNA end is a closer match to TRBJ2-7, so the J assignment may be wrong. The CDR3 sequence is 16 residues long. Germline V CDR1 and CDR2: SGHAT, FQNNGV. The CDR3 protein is CASSLDELAGTYEQYF. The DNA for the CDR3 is TGTGCCAGCAGCTTAGATGAACTAGCGGGGACCTACGAGCAGTACTTC.

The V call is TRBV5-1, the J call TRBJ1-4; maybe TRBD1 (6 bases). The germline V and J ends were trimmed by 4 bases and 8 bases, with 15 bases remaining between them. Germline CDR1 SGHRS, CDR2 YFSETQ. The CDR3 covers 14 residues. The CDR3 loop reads CASSRGGLGEKLFF. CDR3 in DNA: TGCGCCAGCAGCCGGGGGGGGCTTGGCGAAAAACTGTTTTTT.

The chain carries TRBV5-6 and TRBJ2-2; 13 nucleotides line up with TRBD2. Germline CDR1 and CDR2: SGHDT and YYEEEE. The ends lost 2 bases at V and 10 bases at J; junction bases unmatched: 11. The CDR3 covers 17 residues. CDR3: CASSLTTSGGPVTELFF. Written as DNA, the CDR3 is TGTGCCAGCAGCTTAACGACTAGCGGGGGGCCGGTTACGGAGCTGTTTTTT.

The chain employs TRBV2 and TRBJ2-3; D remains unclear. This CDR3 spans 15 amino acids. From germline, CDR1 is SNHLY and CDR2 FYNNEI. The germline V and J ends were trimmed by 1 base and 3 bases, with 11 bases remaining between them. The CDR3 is CASSEVGLVTDTQYF. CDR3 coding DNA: TGTGCCAGCAGTGAAGTTGGGCTCGTAACAGATACGCAGTATTTT.

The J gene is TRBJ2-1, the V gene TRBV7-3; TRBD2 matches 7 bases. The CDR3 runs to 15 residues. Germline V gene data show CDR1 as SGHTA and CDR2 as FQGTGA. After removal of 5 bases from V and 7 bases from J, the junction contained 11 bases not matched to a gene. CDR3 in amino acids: CASSPIAGVSNEQFF. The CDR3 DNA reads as TGTGCCAGCAGCCCAATCGCGGGAGTATCGAATGAGCAGTTCTTC.

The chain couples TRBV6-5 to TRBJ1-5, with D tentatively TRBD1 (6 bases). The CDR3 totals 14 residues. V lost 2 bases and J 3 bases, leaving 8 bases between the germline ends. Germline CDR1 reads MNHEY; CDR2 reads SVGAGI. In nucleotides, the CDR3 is TGTGCCAGCAGTTACGGACAGTTCAATCAGCCCCAGCATTTT. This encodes CASSYGQFNQPQHF.

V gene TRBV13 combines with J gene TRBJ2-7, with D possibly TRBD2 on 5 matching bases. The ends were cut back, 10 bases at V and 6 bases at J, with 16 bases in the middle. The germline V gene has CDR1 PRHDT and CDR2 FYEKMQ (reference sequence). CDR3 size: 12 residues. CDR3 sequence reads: CATVRGPGEQYF. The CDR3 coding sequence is TGTGCCACCGTCCGGGGTCCGGGCGAGCAGTACTTC.

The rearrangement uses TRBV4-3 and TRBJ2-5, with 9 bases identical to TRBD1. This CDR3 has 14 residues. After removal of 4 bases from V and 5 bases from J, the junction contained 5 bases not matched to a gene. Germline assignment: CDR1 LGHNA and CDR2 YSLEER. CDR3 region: CASSRRTGAETQYF. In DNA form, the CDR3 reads TGCGCCAGCAGCCGAAGGACAGGGGCGGAGACCCAGTACTTC.

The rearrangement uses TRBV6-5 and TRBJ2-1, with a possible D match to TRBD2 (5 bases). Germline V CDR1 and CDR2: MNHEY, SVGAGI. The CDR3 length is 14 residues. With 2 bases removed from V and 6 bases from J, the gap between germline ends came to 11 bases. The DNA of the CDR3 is TGTGCCAGCAGTTACAATAGCGTGGGCAATGAGCAGTTCTTC. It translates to CASSYNSVGNEQFF.

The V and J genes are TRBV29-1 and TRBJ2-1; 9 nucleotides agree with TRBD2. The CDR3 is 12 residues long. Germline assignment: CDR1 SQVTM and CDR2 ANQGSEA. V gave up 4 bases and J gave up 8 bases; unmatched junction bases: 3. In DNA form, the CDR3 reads TGCAGCGTTGTAGCGGGAGCTTATGAGCAGTTCTTC. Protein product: CSVVAGAYEQFF.

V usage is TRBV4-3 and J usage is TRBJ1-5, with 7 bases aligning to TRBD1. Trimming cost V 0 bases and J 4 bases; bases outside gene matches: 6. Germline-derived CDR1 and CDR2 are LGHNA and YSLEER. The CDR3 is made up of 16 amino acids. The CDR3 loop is CASSQDWGQINQPQHF. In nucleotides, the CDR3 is TGCGCCAGCAGCCAAGATTGGGGACAGATTAATCAGCCCCAGCATTTT.

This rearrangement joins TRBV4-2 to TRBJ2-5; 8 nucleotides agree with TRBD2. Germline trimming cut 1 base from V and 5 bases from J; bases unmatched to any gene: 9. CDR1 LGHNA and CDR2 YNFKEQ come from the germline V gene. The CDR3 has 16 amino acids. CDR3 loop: CASSQGNSGASETQYF. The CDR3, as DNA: TGTGCCAGCAGCCAAGGGAATAGCGGGGCCTCGGAGACCCAGTACTTC.

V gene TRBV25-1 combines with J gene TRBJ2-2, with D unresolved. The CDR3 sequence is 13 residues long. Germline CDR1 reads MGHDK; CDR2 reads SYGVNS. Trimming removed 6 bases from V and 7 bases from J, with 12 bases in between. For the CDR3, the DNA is TGTGCCAGCAGCAGGAAGAATAACGGGGAGCTGTTTTTT. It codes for CASSRKNNGELFF.

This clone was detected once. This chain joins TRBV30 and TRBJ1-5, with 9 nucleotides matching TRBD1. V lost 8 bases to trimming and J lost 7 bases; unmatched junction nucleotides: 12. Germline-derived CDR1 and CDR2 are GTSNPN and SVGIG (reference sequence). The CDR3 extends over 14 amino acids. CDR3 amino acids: CALSGGQGGQPQHF. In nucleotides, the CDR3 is TGTGCCCTATCTGGGGGACAGGGTGGCCAGCCCCAGCATTTT.

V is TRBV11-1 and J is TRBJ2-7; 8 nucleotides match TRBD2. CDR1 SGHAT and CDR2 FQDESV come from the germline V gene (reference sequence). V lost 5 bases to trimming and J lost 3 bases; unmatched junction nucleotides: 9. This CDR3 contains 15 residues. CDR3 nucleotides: TGTGCCAGCAGCCCAGAACAAGCGGGGGTCTACGAGCAGTACTTC. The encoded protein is CASSPEQAGVYEQYF.

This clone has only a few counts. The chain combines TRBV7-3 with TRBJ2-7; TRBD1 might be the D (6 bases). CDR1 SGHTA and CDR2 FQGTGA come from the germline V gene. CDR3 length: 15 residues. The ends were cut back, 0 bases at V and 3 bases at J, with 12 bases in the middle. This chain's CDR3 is CASSLTAGAIYEQYF. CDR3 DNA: TGTGCCAGCAGCTTAACTGCAGGGGCGATCTACGAGCAGTACTTC. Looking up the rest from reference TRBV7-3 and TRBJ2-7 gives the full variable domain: GAGVSQTPSNKVTEKGKYVELRCDPISGHTALYWYRQSLGQGPEFLIYFQGTGAADDSGLPNDRFFAVRPEGSVSTLKIQRTERGDSAVYLCASSLTAGAIYEQYFGPGTRLTVT.